A single T cell receptor (beta chain) is shown here with its context. This record belongs to a study of cytomegalovirus exposure and HLA in healthy donors. The trim removed 4 bases at V and 3 bases at J, leaving 6 bases unmatched. This CDR3 has 16 residues. Per germline, CDR1 SEHNR and CDR2 FQNEAQ (reference sequence). Researchers ran the PCR with 60 Vbeta and 13 Jbeta primers. Only in-frame clones appear in the TCRdb table, and some are missing; sequencing was by immunoSEQ multiplex PCR. The sample contains under 110,000 clones, 65% to 85% of which appear only once. The clonotype was recovered from a man aged 50-60 years in good health and CMV-seronegative. Sequencing was done on a sample of PBMCs. The V and J genes are TRBV7-9 and TRBJ2-6, with 7 bases matching TRBD1. CDR3 nucleotides: TGTGCCAGCAGCTCCCCGACAGGGAGTGGGGCCAACGTCCTGACTTTC. Translation gives CASSSPTGSGANVLTF.